This T cell receptor beta chain originates from a study of blood T cell repertoires in COVID-19. The overall study: Both acute and convalescent COVID-19 samples were obtained from the United States, Italy and Spain. T cells, B-cell-depleted T cells, or PBMCs supplied cDNA or gDNA.

CDR1 is KGHSH, CDR2 LQKENI, per germline. The CDR3 contains 15 residues. The V gene lost 6 bases and the J gene lost 1 base, with 15 bases spanning the gap. As processed by the authors: Reference gene primer amplification yielded estimated nucleated cell counts. TCRdb's copy holds only in-frame clones and misses some; the assay was immunoSEQ multiplex PCR. Clone size and V and J calls were adopted from that table, with D and trimming inferred from the DNA. The sample has 380,000 or so clones, roughly nine tenths seen once. Material for sequencing was peripheral blood. The sequence derives from a man aged 40-49 years with acute or convalescent COVID-19. This rearrangement joins TRBV18 to TRBJ1-1; weak D call: TRBD1 (5 bases). The DNA of the CDR3 is TGTGCCAGCTCCGCCTCTACGGGGGGGAACACTGAAGCTTTCTTT. Residues: CASSASTGGNTEAFF. The whole variable domain, filled in from reference TRBV18 and TRBJ1-1, reads NAGVMQNPRHLVRRRGQEARLRCSPMKGHSHVYWYRQLPEEGLKFMVYLQKENIIDESGMPKERFSAEFPKEGPSILRIQQVVRGDSAAYFCASSASTGGNTEAFFGQGTRLTVV.